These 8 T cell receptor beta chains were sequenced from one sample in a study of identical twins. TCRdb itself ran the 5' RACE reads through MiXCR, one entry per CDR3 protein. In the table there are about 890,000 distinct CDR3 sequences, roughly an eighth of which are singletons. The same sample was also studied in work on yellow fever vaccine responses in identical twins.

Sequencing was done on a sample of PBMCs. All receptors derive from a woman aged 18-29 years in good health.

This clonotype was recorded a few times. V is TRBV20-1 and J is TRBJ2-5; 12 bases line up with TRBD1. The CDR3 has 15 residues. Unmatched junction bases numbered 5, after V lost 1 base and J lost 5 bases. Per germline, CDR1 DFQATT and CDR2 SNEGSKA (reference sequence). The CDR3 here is CSARGGQGAGETQYF. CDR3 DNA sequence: TGCAGTGCTAGAGGGGGACAGGGGGCGGGTGAGACCCAGTACTTC.

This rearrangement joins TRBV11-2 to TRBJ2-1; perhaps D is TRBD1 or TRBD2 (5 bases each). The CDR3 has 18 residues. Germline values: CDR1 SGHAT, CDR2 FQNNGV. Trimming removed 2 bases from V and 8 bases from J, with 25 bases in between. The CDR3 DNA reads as TGTGCCAGCAGCTTAAGGGGAACCCGGGACGGACTCCTATATGAGCAGTTCTTC. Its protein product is CASSLRGTRDGLLYEQFF.

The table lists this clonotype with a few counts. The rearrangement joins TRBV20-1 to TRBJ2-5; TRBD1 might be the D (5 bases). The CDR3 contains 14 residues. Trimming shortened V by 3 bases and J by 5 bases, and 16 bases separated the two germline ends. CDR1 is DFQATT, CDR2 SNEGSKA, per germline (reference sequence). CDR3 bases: TGCAGTGCTAGGTTGGGGCTAGGGCCCGAGACCCAGTACTTC. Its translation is CSARLGLGPETQYF.

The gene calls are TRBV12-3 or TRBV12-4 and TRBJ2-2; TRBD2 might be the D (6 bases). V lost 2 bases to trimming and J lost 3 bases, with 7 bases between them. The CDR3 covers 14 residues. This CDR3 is CASSLRDYTGELFF. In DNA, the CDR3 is TGTGCCAGCAGTTTACGGGACTACACCGGGGAGCTGTTTTTT.

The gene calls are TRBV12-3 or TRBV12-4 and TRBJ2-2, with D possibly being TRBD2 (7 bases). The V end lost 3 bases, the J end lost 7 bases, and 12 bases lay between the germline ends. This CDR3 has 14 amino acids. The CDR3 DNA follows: TGTGCCAGCAGTTTTTCGGGGGGCGGCGGGGAGCTGTTTTTT. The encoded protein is CASSFSGGGGELFF.

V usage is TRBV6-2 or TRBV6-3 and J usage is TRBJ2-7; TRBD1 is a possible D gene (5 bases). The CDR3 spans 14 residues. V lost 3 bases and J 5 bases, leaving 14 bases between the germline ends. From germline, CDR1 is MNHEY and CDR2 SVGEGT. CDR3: CASSYGAVTNEQYV. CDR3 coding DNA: TGTGCCAGCAGTTATGGGGCGGTCACCAACGAGCAGTACGTC.

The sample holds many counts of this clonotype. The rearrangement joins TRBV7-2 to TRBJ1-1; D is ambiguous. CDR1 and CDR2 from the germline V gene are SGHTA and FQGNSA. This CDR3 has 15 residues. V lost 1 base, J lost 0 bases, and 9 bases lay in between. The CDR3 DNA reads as TGTGCCAGCAGCTTAGTAGTAGGCATGAACACTGAAGCTTTCTTT. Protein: CASSLVVGMNTEAFF.

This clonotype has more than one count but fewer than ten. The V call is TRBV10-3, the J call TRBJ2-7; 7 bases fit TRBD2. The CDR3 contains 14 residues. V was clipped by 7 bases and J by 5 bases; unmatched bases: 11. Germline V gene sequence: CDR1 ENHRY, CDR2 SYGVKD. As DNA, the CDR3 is TGTGCCATCAAGGTGAGGGAGGGCCAGGACGAGCAGTACTTC. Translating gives CAIKVREGQDEQYF.